This T cell receptor (beta chain) was captured in a study of blood T cell repertoires in COVID-19. Study-wide background: The United States, Italy and Spain provided the acute and convalescent COVID-19 samples.

Methods used by the authors: By means of reference gene primer amplification, nucleated cell counts were estimated. Data came from immunoSEQ multiplex PCR; TCRdb stores just in-frame clones and leaves some out. V and J calls and clone size are copied from that table; D and trimming were computed from the DNA. The sample carries tens of thousands of clones, roughly four fifths recorded once. Trimming pared 2 bases from V and 7 bases from J, leaving 9 bases between. Germline values: CDR1 MDHEN, CDR2 SYDVKM. This CDR3 region has 14 residues. The TCR comes from a woman aged 60-75 years with acute or convalescent COVID-19. V is TRBV28 and J is TRBJ1-6; D is uncertain. The sequenced material came from peripheral blood. CDR3 amino acids: CASSLHTANSPLHF. CDR3 DNA sequence: TGTGCCAGCAGTTTACACACAGCAAATTCACCCCTCCACTTT.